This T cell receptor (beta chain) was observed in a study of cytomegalovirus exposure and HLA in healthy donors. General study results and limits: Investigators reported under 200 TCR beta chains as tied to cytomegalovirus. In an earlier analysis, productive rearrangement rates for most beta V segments clustered near 90% or 30%.

In the PCR, 60 Vbeta and 13 Jbeta primers were used. Repertoires were generated with immunoSEQ multiplex PCR, while TCRdb's copy carries only in-frame clones and drops some. The sample lists 100,000 to 150,000 clones, approximately 82% seen once, with about 1.5% in the top ten. Remarks on this clone: Its matching antigen is unknown.

With 3 bases clipped from V and 0 bases from J, the junction kept 12 bases outside the gene matches. This CDR3 is built from 18 residues. CDR1 and CDR2 (germline): MDHEN, SYDVKM. The J gene is TRBJ2-3, the V gene TRBV28; 7 nucleotides align to TRBD2. Sequencing was done on a sample of PBMCs. This receptor was taken from a female donor in good health and CMV-seronegative. CDR3 coding DNA: TGTGCCAGCAGTTTTTCCGGTTGGGCGGGAGAGAGCACAGATACGCAGTATTTT. This sequence encodes CASSFSGWAGESTDTQYF. Variable domain in full (rest from reference TRBV28 and TRBJ2-3): DVKVTQSSRYLVKRTGEKVFLECVQDMDHENMFWYRQDPGLGLRLIYFSYDVKMKEKGDIPEGYSVSREKKERFSLILESASTNQTSMYLCASSFSGWAGESTDTQYFGPGTRLTVL.